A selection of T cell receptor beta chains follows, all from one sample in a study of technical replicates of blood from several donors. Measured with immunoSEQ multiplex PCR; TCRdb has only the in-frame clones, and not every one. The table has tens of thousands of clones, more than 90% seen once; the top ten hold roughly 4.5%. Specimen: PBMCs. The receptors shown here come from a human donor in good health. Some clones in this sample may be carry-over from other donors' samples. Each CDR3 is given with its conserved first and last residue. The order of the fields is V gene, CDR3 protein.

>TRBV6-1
CASSEIGTGVGYGYTF
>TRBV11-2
CASSPQGAREGREQYF
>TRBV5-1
CASSLAGARGGNTIYF
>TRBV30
CAWTHGWTQYF
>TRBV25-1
CASSENGGLGNQPQHF
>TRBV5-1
CASSLGRDNTDTQYF
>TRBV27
CASMRLAGEFQFF
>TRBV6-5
CASSRHVSGNTIYF
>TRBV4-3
CASSQDLGGGALYSSYNEQFF
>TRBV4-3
CASSQEPVGVYEQYF
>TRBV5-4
CASSLGGLQGPTEAFF
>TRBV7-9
CASSTGTANEQYF
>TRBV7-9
CASSPDKVGQYF
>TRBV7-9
CASSFGTGATNVLTF
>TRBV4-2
CASSQDSGTSGRVLETQYF
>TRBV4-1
CASSPLPGYTEAFF